What follows are 20 T cell receptor beta chains derived from one specimen sequenced in a study of cytomegalovirus exposure and HLA in healthy donors (TCRdb year 2017). The library was prepared using the immunoSEQ multiplex PCR assay. For the multiplex PCR, a mixture combining 60 forward primers for TCR Vbeta segments and 13 reverse primers for TCR Jbeta segments was used. Entries here come from immuneACCESS through TCRdb and include only in-frame sequences with V and J called. Some clones fail to appear in such tables; in the studies checked, an unresolved V gene covers under half of the shortfall, and the cause of the remainder is unknown. This sample comprises around 200,000 clones, approximately 82% of them detected only once. The ten largest account for roughly 10% of the sample. The sample consisted of PBMCs. The receptors originated from a woman aged 45-59 years in good health and CMV-seropositive.

This clone showed up just a few times. V usage is TRBV2 and J usage is TRBJ2-6, with 7 bases matching TRBD2. CDR1 SNHLY and CDR2 FYNNEI come from the germline V gene. The CDR3 runs to 16 residues. V was clipped by 5 bases and J by 0 bases; unmatched bases: 4. The CDR3 spells CASSYGGNSGANVLTF. In nucleotides, the CDR3 is TGTGCCAGCAGTTACGGGGGGAACTCTGGGGCCAACGTCCTGACTTTC.

The chain is built from TRBV7-2 and TRBJ1-2, with 7 bases identical to TRBD1. V lost 5 bases and J lost 7; bases outside the gene matches: 13. Germline V lookup: CDR1 SGHTA, CDR2 FQGNSA. This CDR3 has 15 amino acids. The CDR3 DNA sequence: TGTGCCAGCAGCACAGGGGACAGACCTTCAGGTGGCTACACCTTC. Its translation is CASSTGDRPSGGYTF.

CDR3 coding DNA: TGTGCCAGCAGCTTGGTGGGGGGAAACACTGAAGCTTTCTTT. This encodes CASSLVGGNTEAFF. The rearrangement links TRBV5-6 to TRBJ1-1; D is perhaps TRBD1 (5 bases). The CDR3 is 14 residues long. Germline CDR1 reads SGHDT; CDR2 reads YYEEEE. V lost 0 bases and J lost 2, with 8 bases in between.

This rearrangement joins TRBV5-1 to TRBJ1-1; 8 bases map to TRBD1. Germline CDR1 reads SGHRS; CDR2 reads YFSETQ. Losses at the gene ends were 4 bases for V and 2 bases for J; bases not matched to a gene: 10. The CDR3 covers 16 residues. As DNA, the CDR3 is TGCGCCAGCAGCCCTCGGACAGGGTTCACTAACACTGAAGCTTTCTTT. Translated, it gives CASSPRTGFTNTEAFF.

V usage is TRBV4-2 and J usage is TRBJ2-1; TRBD2 matches at 13 bases. This CDR3 contains 15 residues. After removal of 4 bases from V and 5 bases from J, the junction contained 2 bases not matched to a gene. Germline V gives CDR1 LGHNA, CDR2 YNFKEQ. CDR3 coding DNA: TGTGCCAGCAGCCTGGGACTAGCGGGGCACAATGAGCAGTTCTTC. Protein product: CASSLGLAGHNEQFF.

The genes are TRBV29-1 and TRBJ1-1, with D tentatively TRBD1 (5 bases). The CDR3 is 15 amino acids. Germline values: CDR1 SQVTM, CDR2 ANQGSEA. V lost 1 base to trimming and J lost 4 bases, with 16 bases between them. The CDR3 protein is CSVEGSAGGSTEAFF. The CDR3 DNA follows: TGCAGCGTTGAAGGGTCGGCGGGGGGGAGCACTGAAGCTTTCTTT.

Here the CDR3 reads CATTMGTLNQPQHF. CDR3 DNA: TGTGCCACCACGATGGGCACGTTAAATCAGCCCCAGCATTTT. The J gene is TRBJ1-5, the V gene TRBV6-1; D unresolved. The CDR3 has 14 residues. Germline V gene lookup returns CDR1 MNHNS and CDR2 SASEGT. V dropped 10 bases and J dropped 4 bases, with 17 bases sitting between them.

The chain has TRBV7-8 and TRBJ2-1; 7 nucleotides line up with TRBD2. CDR3 length equals 18 residues. Trimming took 4 bases from V and 0 from J; bases not matched to a gene: 12. Germline CDR1 is SGHVS and CDR2 is FQNEAQ. CDR3 in amino acids: CASSSYRGGPSSYNEQFF. CDR3 DNA: TGTGCCAGCAGCTCCTATCGCGGGGGACCGAGCTCCTACAATGAGCAGTTCTTC.

The rearrangement links TRBV4-3 to TRBJ2-7, with 8 bases lining up with TRBD1. Germline V gene sequence: CDR1 LGHNA, CDR2 YSLEER. Germline trimming cut 1 base from V and 2 bases from J; bases unmatched to any gene: 7. The CDR3 covers 16 residues. Here the CDR3 DNA reads TGCGCCAGCAGCCAAGTTATGGGACAGGATGCCTACGAGCAGTACTTC. Its protein is CASSQVMGQDAYEQYF.

This clone was seen only a few times. CDR3 coding DNA: TGTGCCAGCCGGACAGCCTATGGCTACACCTTC. Residues: CASRTAYGYTF. The gene calls are TRBV2 and TRBJ1-2, with D perhaps TRBD1 (6 bases). Germline CDR1 SNHLY, CDR2 FYNNEI. The CDR3 runs 11 residues. Between the trimmed V and J ends, which lost 8 bases and 4 bases, there was a span of 8 bases.

The genes are TRBV12-5 and TRBJ2-5; 10 positions match TRBD2. The J call may be mistaken, given a closer DNA end match to TRBJ2-4. CDR3 size: 14 residues. The germline CDR1 and CDR2 sequences are LGHNT and FRNRAP. CDR3 sequence reads: CASGLGSGGAIQYF. CDR3 nucleotide sequence: TGTGCTAGTGGTTTGGGCAGCGGGGGGGCCATTCAGTACTTC.

This sequence joins TRBV5-1 and TRBJ2-5, with D possibly being TRBD2 (7 bases). The end of the DNA is better explained by TRBJ2-7, so the J call may be wrong. This CDR3 is built from 15 residues. Germline values: CDR1 SGHRS, CDR2 YFSETQ. CDR3 coding DNA: TGCGCCAGCAGCCTCTCCGGGGGGCTCTCCTACGAGCAGTACTTC. Amino acid sequence: CASSLSGGLSYEQYF.

In this sample, this clone turned up a few times. V usage is TRBV6-6 and J usage is TRBJ2-7, with TRBD1 matching 9 bases. After removal of 4 bases from V and 13 bases from J, the junction contained 8 bases not matched to a gene. The CDR3 is 12 amino acids. Germline CDR1 is MNHNY and CDR2 is SVGAGI (reference sequence). The chain's CDR3 is CASSSPQDRGYF. DNA of the CDR3: TGTGCCAGCAGTTCTCCCCAGGACAGGGGTTACTTC.

This clone was seen once. This chain's CDR3 is CASRFTQGRADTQYF. The CDR3 DNA is TGTGCCAGCAGATTCACGCAGGGAAGAGCAGATACGCAGTATTTT. This chain uses TRBV28 with TRBJ2-3; D possibly corresponds to TRBD1 (5 bases). The CDR3 consists of 15 residues. V was shortened by 6 bases and J by 4 bases, with 17 bases between the two germline ends. Germline assignment: CDR1 MDHEN and CDR2 SYDVKM.

This sequence joins TRBV29-1 and TRBJ2-1, with D possibly TRBD1 on 6 matching bases. There are 14 residues in the CDR3. CDR1 and CDR2 (germline): SQVTM, ANQGSEA. V lost 3 bases and J 3 bases, leaving 12 bases between the germline ends. DNA for the CDR3: TGCAGCGTTGACGGACAGTTACACTACAATGAGCAGTTCTTC. Its protein is CSVDGQLHYNEQFF.

J is TRBJ2-2 and V is TRBV7-2, with no clear D. Trimming removed 4 bases from V and 4 bases from J, with 10 bases in between. Germline V gives CDR1 SGHTA, CDR2 FQGNSA. There are 14 residues in the CDR3. The CDR3 loop is CASSYRSGTGELFF. In DNA form, the CDR3 reads TGTGCCAGCAGCTATCGATCGGGCACCGGGGAGCTGTTTTTT.

This clone was counted a few times. V gene TRBV18 combines with J gene TRBJ1-1; D is uncertain. The CDR3 is made up of 12 amino acids. The V gene lost 5 bases and the J gene lost 2 bases, with 6 bases spanning the gap. In germline, CDR1 is KGHSH, CDR2 LQKENI. CDR3 in DNA: TGTGCCAGCTCAGGAGATAACACTGAAGCTTTCTTT. Its protein product is CASSGDNTEAFF.

This chain uses TRBV25-1 with TRBJ2-5, with 8 positions matching TRBD2. From germline, CDR1 is MGHDK and CDR2 SYGVNS. The CDR3 spans 17 residues. Trimming at V came to 4 bases and at J to 0 bases, leaving 10 bases not matched to a gene. As DNA, the CDR3 is TGTGCCAGCAGTGGCCAGGGGCCGGGGGGGTACCAAGAGACCCAGTACTTC. This encodes CASSGQGPGGYQETQYF.

The chain couples TRBV27 to TRBJ2-3; TRBD2 aligns across 7 bases. V lost 6 bases, J lost 0 bases, and 0 bases stayed unmatched. The CDR3 is 13 amino acids. Germline V CDR1 and CDR2: MNHEY, SMNVEV (reference sequence). DNA for the CDR3: TGTGCCAGCAGGGGGGGGAGCACAGATACGCAGTATTTT. Its protein product is CASRGGSTDTQYF.

This clone was recorded once. V is TRBV6-1 and J is TRBJ1-2; the D gene is possibly TRBD1 (6 bases). Trimming shortened V by 2 bases and J by 8 bases, and 18 bases separated the two germline ends. The CDR3 has 15 residues. Germline V gene data show CDR1 as MNHNS and CDR2 as SASEGT. In DNA, the CDR3 is TGTGCCAGCAGTGAATCAGGTACAGGGCTTGGAGGCTACACCTTC. This codes for CASSESGTGLGGYTF.